Shown below are 30 T cell receptor beta chains from a single sample sequenced in a study of T cells in Graves' hyperthyroidism and ophthalmopathy. TCR beta CDR3 regions were amplified from RNA transcripts. A set of HTBI primers served as the primers for a first-round RT-PCR of the TCR CDR3. TCRdb called the multiplex PCR reads again in MiXCR, with one record for every CDR3 protein. Among hundreds of thousands of distinct CDR3 sequences listed, 35% to 45% were seen once. The material sequenced was blood. Receptors originate from a man in his late teens or twenties with Graves' hyperthyroidism.

The chain joins TRBV4-1 to TRBJ2-7; no clear D. The CDR3 contains 14 residues. CDR1 is MGHRA, CDR2 YSYEKL, per germline. Trimming took 1 base from V and 4 from J, leaving 11 bases between them. The CDR3 coding sequence is TGCGCCAGCAGCCAAGTAGCAGATTATTACGAGCAGTACTTC. Translated: CASSQVADYYEQYF.

In this sample, this clonotype turned up a few times. The chain combines TRBV5-1 with TRBJ2-7, with TRBD1 matching 9 bases. Germline CDR1 SGHRS, CDR2 YFSETQ. Trimming cost V 4 bases and J 2 bases; bases outside gene matches: 7. The CDR3 sequence is 15 residues long. The CDR3 DNA reads TGCGCCAGCAGCCGAAGGGACAGGGATACCTACGAGCAGTACTTC. It is translated as CASSRRDRDTYEQYF.

This clonotype occurred a few times. This rearrangement joins TRBV6-1 to TRBJ1-1; no clear D. With 2 bases removed from V and 12 bases from J, the gap between germline ends came to 16 bases. The CDR3 runs 13 residues. Germline loops: CDR1 MNHNS, CDR2 SASEGT. CDR3 in DNA: TGTGCCAGCAGTGAAACCGTAGTCGCGGAGTCTTTCTTT. Translated, it gives CASSETVVAESFF.

This clonotype has only a few counts. V is TRBV10-1 and J is TRBJ2-2; tentatively, D is TRBD1 (5 bases). V was shortened by 6 bases and J by 0 bases, with 8 bases between the two germline ends. The length of the CDR3 is 14 residues. The V gene's germline CDR1 is WNHNN and CDR2 SYGVQD (reference sequence). This CDR3 reads CASRRTTNTGELFF. CDR3 nucleotides: TGCGCCAGCAGGAGGACAACGAACACCGGGGAGCTGTTTTTT.

Turning to this clonotype: This may come from a read error, since a much larger clone is one base off. This chain joins TRBV19 and TRBJ1-2; D ambiguous. Germline V gene data show CDR1 as LNHDA and CDR2 as SQIVND (reference sequence). This CDR3 region has 13 residues. Trimming cost V 4 bases and J 3 bases, with 9 bases left between them. CDR3 amino acids: CASSRLGDYGYTF. CDR3 coding DNA: TGTGCCAGTAGTAGACTGGGAGACTATGGCTACACCTTC.

The chain employs TRBV7-2 and TRBJ2-2; 10 nucleotides align to TRBD2. The CDR3 sequence is 15 residues long. Germline CDR1 is SGHTA and CDR2 is FQGNSA. The trim removed 3 bases at V and 5 bases at J, leaving 3 bases unmatched. The CDR3 bases are TGTGCCAGCAGCTTGGAGCGGGGGGGTACCGGGGAGCTGTTTTTT. Protein sequence: CASSLERGGTGELFF.

This clonotype was seen ten or more times. The chain is built from TRBV20-1 and TRBJ1-6; 8 nucleotides match TRBD1. Unmatched junction bases numbered 7, after V lost 5 bases and J lost 10 bases. The CDR3 has 13 residues. Germline CDR1 reads DFQATT; CDR2 reads SNEGSKA (reference sequence). CDR3 amino acids: CSAPGQGGSPLHF. The CDR3 DNA sequence: TGCAGTGCTCCCGGACAGGGTGGGTCACCCCTCCACTTT.

This clonotype occurred many times. V gene TRBV20-1 combines with J gene TRBJ2-7, with 9 nucleotides matching TRBD1. Germline V gene sequence: CDR1 DFQATT, CDR2 SNEGSKA (reference sequence). This CDR3 is 13 amino acids long. V lost 6 bases, J lost 5 bases, and 8 bases stayed unmatched. CDR3 protein: CSATGQGSHEQYF. In DNA, the CDR3 is TGCAGTGCCACGGGACAGGGTAGTCACGAGCAGTACTTC.

The chain links TRBV14 to TRBJ1-2; possibly TRBD1 for D (5 bases). The CDR3 runs 14 residues. Germline V gives CDR1 SGHDN, CDR2 FVKESK. V lost 1 base to trimming and J lost 2 bases, with 8 bases between them. The CDR3 DNA is TGTGCCAGCAGCCAAGCGAAGGGGAACTATGGCTACACCTTC. Its protein product is CASSQAKGNYGYTF.

The V gene is TRBV24-1, the J gene TRBJ1-1; the match to TRBD1 covers 9 bases. Germline lookup yields CDR1 KGHDR and CDR2 SFDVKD. The CDR3 runs 13 residues. V dropped 3 bases and J dropped 12; count of bases not matched to a gene: 7. CDR3 nucleotides: TGTGCCACCAGTGATGGGACAGGGAGTAAGACTTTCTTT. Translated: CATSDGTGSKTFF.

This chain joins TRBV20-1 and TRBJ2-7; tentatively, D is TRBD2 (5 bases). The CDR3 is 13 residues long. Germline values: CDR1 DFQATT, CDR2 SNEGSKA (reference sequence). The chain's CDR3 is CIGYGETGYEQYF. CDR3 DNA: TGCATTGGGTACGGGGAAACGGGCTACGAGCAGTACTTC.

As to this clonotype: A much larger clone sits a single nucleotide away, making a read error possible. The J gene is TRBJ1-4, the V gene TRBV7-6; a weak D match, TRBD1 (5 bases). CDR1 is SGHVS and CDR2 is FNYEAQ in the germline V gene. The CDR3 contains 15 residues. The CDR3 nucleotides are TGTGCCAGCAGCGCTATCGGAGGGACTAATGAAAGACTGTTTTTT. Translation: CASSAIGGTNERLFF.

This clonotype has at least ten counts. One end of the junction fails to match germline, which may point to a read error. The chain employs TRBV7-7 and TRBJ2-2; a weak D match, TRBD2 (5 bases). The CDR3 spans 14 residues. Germline-derived CDR1 and CDR2 are SSHAT and FNYEAQ (reference sequence). The CDR3 reads CASSLRGLAGELFF. CDR3 in DNA: TGTGCTAGCAGCTTACGGGGTCTAGCCGGGGAGCTGTTTTTT.

V gene TRBV9 combines with J gene TRBJ1-6; TRBD1 agrees at 7 bases. CDR3 length equals 15 residues. Germline CDR1 is SGDLS and CDR2 is YYNGEE. Unmatched junction bases numbered 6, after V lost 0 bases and J lost 9 bases. For the CDR3, the DNA is TGTGCCAGCAGCGTAGGGGGACAGCTTTCTTCACCCCTCCACTTT. This sequence encodes CASSVGGQLSSPLHF.

In its sample, this clonotype was seen many times. The rearrangement uses TRBV20-1 and TRBJ1-1; TRBD1 might be the D (5 bases). The length of the CDR3 is 12 residues. Germline CDR1 is DFQATT and CDR2 is SNEGSKA (reference sequence). Between the trimmed V and J ends, which lost 5 bases and 0 bases, there was a span of 7 bases. CDR3: CSAWGMNTEAFF. As DNA, the CDR3 is TGCAGTGCTTGGGGCATGAACACTGAAGCTTTCTTT.

Concerning this clonotype itself: As the CDR3 is not closed by the conserved phenylalanine or tryptophan, this likely results from a read error. The limits of the CDR3 on the DNA are not certain, so only TCRdb's listed CDR3 is given. The CDR3 loop reads CSVGRGRERRGAVV. The rearrangement uses TRBV29-1 and TRBJ2-2; the table's TRBD1 call for D was not verified on the DNA. The CDR3 has 14 residues if both end residues are counted. Per the germline V gene, CDR1 is SQVTM and CDR2 is ANQGSEA.

This clonotype was counted only a few times. The CDR3 DNA reads TGTGCCAGCAGTTACATTTCGGGGTCAGCTCACGAGCAGTACTTC. It codes for CASSYISGSAHEQYF. The chain joins TRBV6-5 to TRBJ2-7, with D perhaps matching TRBD2 (5 bases). The V end was cut by 2 bases, the J end by 5 bases, with 16 bases between. The CDR3 length is 15 residues. Germline V CDR1 and CDR2: MNHEY, SVGAGI.

The table lists this clonotype with many counts. The J gene is TRBJ1-6, the V gene TRBV9; D is ambiguous. V lost 0 bases, J lost 7 bases, and 8 bases lay in between. Germline CDR1 is SGDLS and CDR2 is YYNGEE. The CDR3 extends over 14 amino acids. CDR3 in DNA: TGTGCCAGCAGCGTAGAAGGAGGGAATTCACCCCTCCACTTT. This codes for CASSVEGGNSPLHF.

The chain has TRBV4-1 and TRBJ2-7, with D possibly TRBD2 on 5 matching bases. Looked up from germline, CDR1 is MGHRA and CDR2 is YSYEKL. The V end lost 0 bases, the J end lost 9 bases, and 12 bases lay between the germline ends. The CDR3 sequence is 13 residues long. The CDR3 region is CASSQEPAAGQYF. The CDR3 nucleotides read TGCGCCAGCAGCCAAGAACCAGCGGCTGGGCAGTACTTC.

The chain carries TRBV19 and TRBJ1-2; 10 bases agree with TRBD1. The ends lost 4 bases at V and 5 bases at J; junction bases unmatched: 7. This CDR3 has 15 residues. Germline V gives CDR1 LNHDA, CDR2 SQIVND (reference sequence). The CDR3 DNA follows: TGTGCCAGTAGTAAGACAGGGGGCGCGTATTATGGCTACACCTTC. Its translation is CASSKTGGAYYGYTF.

This clonotype was counted only a few times. The chain joins TRBV9 to TRBJ1-1; D is possibly TRBD1 (5 bases). Trimming stripped 4 bases from V and 5 bases from J, with 15 bases between. The CDR3 is 14 residues long. Germline CDR1 SGDLS, CDR2 YYNGEE. CDR3 nucleotide sequence: TGTGCCAGCAGCCCCCGAGGGGAGGTTACTGAAGCTTTCTTT. Encoded protein: CASSPRGEVTEAFF.

In the case of this clonotype: The junction and the germline gene differ at one end; a read error may be behind it. The rearrangement links TRBV7-9 to TRBJ1-1; tentative D call: TRBD1 (5 bases). The CDR3 has 12 amino acids. Germline-derived CDR1 and CDR2 are SEHNR and FQNEAQ (reference sequence). CDR3 region: CASGEGRTEAFF. As DNA, the CDR3 is TGCGCCAGCGGCGAGGGGCGAACTGAAGCTTTCTTT.

This clonotype was counted many times. The rearrangement joins TRBV15 to TRBJ2-7; D is possibly TRBD2 (6 bases). Germline CDR1 and CDR2: LNHNV and YYDKDF (reference sequence). V was pared by 0 bases and J by 7 bases, with 10 bases between. The CDR3 sequence is 13 residues long. The DNA for the CDR3 is TGTGCCACCAGCAGAGACAGGGCGGGGGAGCAGTACTTC. It translates to CATSRDRAGEQYF.

This clonotype came up a few times. The rearrangement joins TRBV7-9 to TRBJ2-7, with 7 bases that match TRBD1. In germline, CDR1 is SEHNR, CDR2 FQNEAQ (reference sequence). V dropped 4 bases and J dropped 3; count of bases not matched to a gene: 6. There are 14 residues in the CDR3. The CDR3 loop reads CASSSWTGLYEQYF. The CDR3 nucleotides are TGTGCCAGCAGCTCCTGGACAGGTCTCTACGAGCAGTACTTC.

The sample holds many counts of this clonotype. The chain carries TRBV29-1 and TRBJ2-2; 7 bases are shared with TRBD1. J gave up 2 bases and V 7 bases, and 4 bases lay outside the gene matches. The CDR3 runs to 13 residues. The germline V gene has CDR1 SQVTM and CDR2 ANQGSEA. The CDR3 region has the DNA TGCAGCGCTGGACAGGCTAACACCGGGGAGCTGTTTTTT. It translates to CSAGQANTGELFF.

V is TRBV9 and J is TRBJ1-5, with 7 bases that match TRBD1. This CDR3 is built from 16 residues. Germline V gene sequence: CDR1 SGDLS, CDR2 YYNGEE. V lost 5 bases, J lost 3 bases, and 11 bases stayed unmatched. The CDR3 DNA reads TGTGCCAGCAGACCACAGGGGAGTGGGAACAATCAGCCCCAGCATTTT. This codes for CASRPQGSGNNQPQHF.

Regarding this clonotype: At one boundary the junction diverges from the germline segment, which might be a read error. This sequence joins TRBV7-8 and TRBJ2-7; 10 bases map to TRBD1. Germline-derived CDR1 and CDR2 are SGHVS and FQNEAQ. This CDR3 has 14 amino acids. CDR3 amino acids: CASTRDRGSYEQYF. Here the CDR3 DNA reads TGCGCCAGCACCCGGGACAGGGGATCCTACGAGCAGTACTTC.

The chain couples TRBV7-9 to TRBJ1-2; TRBD1 agrees at 7 bases. Germline lookup yields CDR1 SEHNR and CDR2 FQNEAQ (reference sequence). The CDR3 has 13 residues. J lost 4 bases, V lost 7 bases, and 6 bases had no gene match. The CDR3 here is CASIARDSYGYTF. The CDR3, as DNA: TGTGCCAGCATCGCCCGGGACAGCTATGGCTACACCTTC.

This clonotype came up many times. The chain employs TRBV10-3 and TRBJ1-4; the match to TRBD1 covers 10 bases. Germline V gene data show CDR1 as ENHRY and CDR2 as SYGVKD. This CDR3 spans 14 amino acids. The trim removed 6 bases at V and 7 bases at J, leaving 5 bases unmatched. The CDR3 DNA reads as TGTGCCATCAGCGGGACAGGGGCCGGTGAAAAACTGTTTTTT. This gives the protein CAISGTGAGEKLFF.

Concerning this clonotype: This clone may be a read error of a much larger clone one base away. CDR3 DNA: TGTGCCAGCAGCTCGCTGGGACAGGGGACGTCACCCCTCCACTTT. The encoded protein is CASSSLGQGTSPLHF. This chain joins TRBV7-2 and TRBJ1-6, with 10 bases fitting TRBD1. V shed 4 bases and J 10 bases; nucleotides not matched to a gene: 7. Germline CDR1 reads SGHTA; CDR2 reads FQGNSA. This CDR3 has 15 amino acids.